This entry lists 7 T cell receptor beta chains sequenced from one sample in a study of beta chain features in type 1 diabetes. Study findings and constraints: There was a moderate but significant shortening of TCRB CDR3s in all four CD4+ subsets of Type 1 diabetes patients.

Reverse transcribing all isolated RNA meant expressed TCRB transcripts were sequenced. This table comes from immunoSEQ multiplex PCR, and its TCRdb copy is limited to in-frame clones, with some not included. The top ten hold approximately 0.016% of the sample, which has 300,000 to 350,000 clones, approximately 13% seen once. These receptors have no known antigen. Sequencing was performed on naive CD4+ T cells from blood. The source of these receptors is a woman between 18 and 30 years old with type 1 diabetes.

This clone has only a few counts. This chain joins TRBV6-6 and TRBJ1-1; 8 bases are shared with TRBD1. The CDR3 covers 16 residues. Per the germline V gene, CDR1 is MNHNY and CDR2 is SVGAGI (reference sequence). The junction had 5 bases not matched to a gene; V was cut back by 1 base and J by 1 base. CDR3 sequence (DNA): TGTGCCAGCAGTTACTATACAGGGGGGGCGAACACTGAAGCTTTCTTT. It translates to CASSYYTGGANTEAFF.

V gene TRBV5-4 combines with J gene TRBJ1-2; TRBD1 aligns across 7 bases. The germline gives CDR1 SGHNT, CDR2 YYREEE (reference sequence). V gave up 0 bases and J gave up 6 bases; unmatched junction bases: 5. The CDR3 runs to 14 residues. CDR3: CASSLGSRGDGYTF. CDR3 sequence (DNA): TGTGCCAGCAGCTTGGGATCCAGGGGGGATGGCTACACCTTC.

The chain carries TRBV30 and TRBJ2-1; 11 bases map to TRBD2. Germline CDR1 is GTSNPN and CDR2 is SVGIG (reference sequence). The CDR3 contains 14 residues. Trimming at V came to 4 bases and at J to 6 bases, leaving 5 bases not matched to a gene. CDR3 loop: CAWNIAGGSNEQFF. CDR3 in DNA: TGTGCCTGGAACATAGCGGGAGGGTCCAATGAGCAGTTCTTC.

This rearrangement joins TRBV18 to TRBJ2-3; 9 nucleotides line up with TRBD2. This CDR3 is built from 14 residues. Looked up from germline, CDR1 is KGHSH and CDR2 is LQKENI. The ends lost 2 bases at V and 5 bases at J; junction bases unmatched: 2. The CDR3 loop reads CASSPAGGEDTQYF. The CDR3 DNA follows: TGTGCCAGCTCACCAGCGGGAGGGGAAGATACGCAGTATTTT.

The chain has TRBV28 and TRBJ1-4, with 9 positions matching TRBD1. Germline CDR1 and CDR2: MDHEN and SYDVKM. The CDR3 covers 15 residues. Trimming at V came to 6 bases and at J to 7 bases, leaving 9 bases not matched to a gene. CDR3 sequence reads: CASRRGTGILEKLFF. The CDR3 bases are TGTGCCAGCAGACGGGGGACAGGGATACTTGAAAAACTGTTTTTT.

The J gene is TRBJ2-1, the V gene TRBV6-5; TRBD1 aligns across 8 bases. There are 15 residues in the CDR3. In germline, CDR1 is MNHEY, CDR2 SVGAGI. Unmatched junction bases numbered 8, after V lost 6 bases and J lost 4 bases. The CDR3 bases are TGTGCCAGCAGCCATGGGACAGGAGAATACAATGAGCAGTTCTTC. Its translation is CASSHGTGEYNEQFF.

The chain is built from TRBV7-3 and TRBJ2-7, with 8 nucleotides matching TRBD2. The germline V gene has CDR1 SGHTA and CDR2 FQGTGA. The CDR3 sequence is 14 residues long. V lost 5 bases, J lost 2 bases, and 5 bases stayed unmatched. The CDR3 DNA sequence: TGTGCCAGCAGCCCGGGGGGGAAGGCCTACGAGCAGTACTTC. This translates into CASSPGGKAYEQYF.